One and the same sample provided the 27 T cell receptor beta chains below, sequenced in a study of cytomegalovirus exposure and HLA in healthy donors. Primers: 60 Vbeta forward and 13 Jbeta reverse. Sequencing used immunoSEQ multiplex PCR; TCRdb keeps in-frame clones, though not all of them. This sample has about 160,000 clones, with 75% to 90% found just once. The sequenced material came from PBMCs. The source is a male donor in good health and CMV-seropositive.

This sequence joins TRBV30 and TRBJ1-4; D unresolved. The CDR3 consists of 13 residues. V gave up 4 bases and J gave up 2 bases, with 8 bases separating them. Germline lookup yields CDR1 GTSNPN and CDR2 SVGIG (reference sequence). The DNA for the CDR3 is TGTGCCTGGATGTCGGAGACTAATGAAAAACTGTTTTTT. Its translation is CAWMSETNEKLFF.

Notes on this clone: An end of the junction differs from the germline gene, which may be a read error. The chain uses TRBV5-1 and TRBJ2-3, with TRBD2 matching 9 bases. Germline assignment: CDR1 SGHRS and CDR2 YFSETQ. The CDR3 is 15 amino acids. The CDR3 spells CAGSLLAGTSDTQYF. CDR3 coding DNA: TGCGCCGGCAGCTTGCTAGCGGGGACGTCAGATACGCAGTATTTT.

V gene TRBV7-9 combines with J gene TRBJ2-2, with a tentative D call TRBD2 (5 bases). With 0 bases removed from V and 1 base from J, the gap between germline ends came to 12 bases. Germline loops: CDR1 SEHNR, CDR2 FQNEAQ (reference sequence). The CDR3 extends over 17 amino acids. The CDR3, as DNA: TGTGCCAGCAGCTTAGCGGTCGGGGTAAGGAACACCGGGGAGCTGTTTTTT. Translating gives CASSLAVGVRNTGELFF.

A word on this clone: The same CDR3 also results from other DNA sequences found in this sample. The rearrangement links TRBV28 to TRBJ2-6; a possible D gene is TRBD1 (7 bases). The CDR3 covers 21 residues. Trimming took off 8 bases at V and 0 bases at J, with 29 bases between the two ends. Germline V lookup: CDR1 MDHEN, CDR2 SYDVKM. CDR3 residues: CASSNTFRDRGTHSGANVLTF. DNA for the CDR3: TGTGCCAGCTCAAATACATTCCGGGACAGAGGGACTCACTCTGGGGCCAACGTCCTGACTTTC.

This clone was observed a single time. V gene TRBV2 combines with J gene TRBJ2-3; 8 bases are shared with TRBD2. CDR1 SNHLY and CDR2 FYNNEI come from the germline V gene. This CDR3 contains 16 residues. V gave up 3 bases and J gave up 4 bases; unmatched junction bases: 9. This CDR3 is CASSDPAGAAPDTQYF. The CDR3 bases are TGTGCCAGCAGTGACCCAGCGGGAGCCGCACCAGATACGCAGTATTTT. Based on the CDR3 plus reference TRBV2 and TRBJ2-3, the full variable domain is EPEVTQTPSHQVTQMGQEVILRCVPISNHLYFYWYRQILGQKVEFLVSFYNNEISEKSEIFDDQFSVERPDGSNFTLKIRSTKLEDSAMYFCASSDPAGAAPDTQYFGPGTRLTVL.

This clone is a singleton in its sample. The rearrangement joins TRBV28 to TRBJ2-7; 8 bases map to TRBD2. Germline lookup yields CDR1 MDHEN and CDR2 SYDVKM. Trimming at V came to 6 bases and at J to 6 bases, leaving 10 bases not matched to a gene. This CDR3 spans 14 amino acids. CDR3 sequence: CASRRERESVEQYF. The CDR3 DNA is TGTGCCAGCAGACGAGAGCGGGAGTCGGTCGAGCAGTACTTC.

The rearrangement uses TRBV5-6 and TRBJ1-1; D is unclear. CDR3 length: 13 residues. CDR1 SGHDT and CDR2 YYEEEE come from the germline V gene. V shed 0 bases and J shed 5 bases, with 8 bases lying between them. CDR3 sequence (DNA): TGTGCCAGCAGCTTGGTGGCGGGGACTGAAGCTTTCTTT. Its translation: CASSLVAGTEAFF.

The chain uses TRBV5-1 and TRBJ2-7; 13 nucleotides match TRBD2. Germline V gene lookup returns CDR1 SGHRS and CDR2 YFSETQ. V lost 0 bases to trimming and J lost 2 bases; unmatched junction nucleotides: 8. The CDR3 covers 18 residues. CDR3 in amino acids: CASSLDLLGTSGAYEQYF. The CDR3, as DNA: TGCGCCAGCAGCTTGGACTTATTGGGGACTAGCGGGGCCTACGAGCAGTACTTC.

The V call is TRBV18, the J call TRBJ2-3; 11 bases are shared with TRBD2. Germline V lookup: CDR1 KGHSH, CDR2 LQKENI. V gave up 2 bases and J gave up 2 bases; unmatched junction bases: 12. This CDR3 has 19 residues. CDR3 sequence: CASSPTGRLAGGVTDTQYF. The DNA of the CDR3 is TGTGCCAGCTCACCAACGGGGAGGCTAGCGGGAGGTGTCACAGATACGCAGTATTTT. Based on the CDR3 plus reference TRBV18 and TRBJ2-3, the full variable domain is NAGVMQNPRHLVRRRGQEARLRCSPMKGHSHVYWYRQLPEEGLKFMVYLQKENIIDESGMPKERFSAEFPKEGPSILRIQQVVRGDSAAYFCASSPTGRLAGGVTDTQYFGPGTRLTVL.

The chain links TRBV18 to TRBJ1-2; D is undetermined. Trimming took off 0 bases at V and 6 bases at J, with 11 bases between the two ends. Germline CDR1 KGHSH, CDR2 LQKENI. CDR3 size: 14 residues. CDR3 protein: CASSPPSMGDGYTF. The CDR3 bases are TGTGCCAGCTCACCACCCTCGATGGGAGATGGCTACACCTTC.

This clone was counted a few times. CDR3 bases: TGTGCCAGCAGTGACTCGGCGGGAGGGCCAGGCAATGAGCAGTTCTTC. Its protein is CASSDSAGGPGNEQFF. V usage is TRBV6-4 and J usage is TRBJ2-1; 9 nucleotides match TRBD2. This CDR3 is built from 16 residues. Germline V lookup: CDR1 MRHNA, CDR2 SNTAGT. Trimming cost V 0 bases and J 6 bases; bases outside gene matches: 6.

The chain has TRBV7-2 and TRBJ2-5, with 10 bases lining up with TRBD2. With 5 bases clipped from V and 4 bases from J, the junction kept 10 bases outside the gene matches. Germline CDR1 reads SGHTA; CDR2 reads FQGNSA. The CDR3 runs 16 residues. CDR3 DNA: TGTGCCAGCAGCCCTACCGGAGCGGGAGGGTCAGAGACCCAGTACTTC. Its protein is CASSPTGAGGSETQYF.

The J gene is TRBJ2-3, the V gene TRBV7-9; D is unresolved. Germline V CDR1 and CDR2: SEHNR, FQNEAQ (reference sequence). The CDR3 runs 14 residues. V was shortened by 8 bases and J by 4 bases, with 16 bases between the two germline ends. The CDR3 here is CASRGGVGADTQYF. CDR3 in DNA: TGTGCCAGCCGTGGTGGTGTCGGAGCAGATACGCAGTATTTT.

CDR3 residues: CASKAGGPDTQYF. In DNA, the CDR3 is TGTGCCAGCAAGGCGGGAGGCCCAGATACGCAGTATTTT. The chain joins TRBV7-8 to TRBJ2-3; TRBD2 aligns across 8 bases. V was clipped by 7 bases and J by 4 bases; unmatched bases: 4. CDR1 and CDR2 from the germline V gene are SGHVS and FQNEAQ. The CDR3 has 13 residues.

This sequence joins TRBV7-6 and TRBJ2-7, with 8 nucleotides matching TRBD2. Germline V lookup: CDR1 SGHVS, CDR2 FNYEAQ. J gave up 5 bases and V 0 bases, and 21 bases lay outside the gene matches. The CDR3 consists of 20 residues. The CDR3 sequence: CASSLAPHIGASGRLDEQYF. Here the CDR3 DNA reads TGTGCCAGCAGCTTAGCGCCTCATATTGGGGCTAGCGGGCGCCTCGACGAGCAGTACTTC.

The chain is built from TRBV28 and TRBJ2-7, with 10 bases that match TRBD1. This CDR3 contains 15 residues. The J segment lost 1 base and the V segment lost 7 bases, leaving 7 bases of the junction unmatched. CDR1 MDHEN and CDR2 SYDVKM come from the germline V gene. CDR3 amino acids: CASNSPGQGSYEQYF. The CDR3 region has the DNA TGTGCCAGCAACTCACCGGGACAGGGGTCCTACGAGCAGTACTTC.

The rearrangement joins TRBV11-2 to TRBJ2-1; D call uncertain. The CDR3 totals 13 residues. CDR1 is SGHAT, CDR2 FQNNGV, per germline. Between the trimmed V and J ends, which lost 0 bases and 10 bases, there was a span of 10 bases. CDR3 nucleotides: TGTGCCAGCAGCTTAGAGGGTAGCCGGGAGCAGTTCTTC. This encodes CASSLEGSREQFF.

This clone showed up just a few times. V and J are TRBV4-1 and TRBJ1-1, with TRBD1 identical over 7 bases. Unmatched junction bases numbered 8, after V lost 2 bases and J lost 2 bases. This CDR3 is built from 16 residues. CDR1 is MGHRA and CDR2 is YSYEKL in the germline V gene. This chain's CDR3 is CASSQPGGQQNTEAFF. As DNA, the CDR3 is TGCGCCAGCAGCCAACCTGGGGGACAGCAAAACACTGAAGCTTTCTTT.

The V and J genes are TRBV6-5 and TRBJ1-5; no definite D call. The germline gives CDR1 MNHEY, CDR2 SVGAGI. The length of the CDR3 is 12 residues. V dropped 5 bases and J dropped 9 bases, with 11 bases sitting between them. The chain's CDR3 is CASSEELRPQHF. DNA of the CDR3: TGTGCCAGCAGTGAAGAACTCCGGCCCCAGCATTTT.

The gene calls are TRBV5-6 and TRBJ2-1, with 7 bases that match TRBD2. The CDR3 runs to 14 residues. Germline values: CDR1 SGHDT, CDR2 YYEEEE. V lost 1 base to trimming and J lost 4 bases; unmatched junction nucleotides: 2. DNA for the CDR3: TGTGCCAGCAGCTTGAGCGGGGTATACAATGAGCAGTTCTTC. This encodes CASSLSGVYNEQFF.

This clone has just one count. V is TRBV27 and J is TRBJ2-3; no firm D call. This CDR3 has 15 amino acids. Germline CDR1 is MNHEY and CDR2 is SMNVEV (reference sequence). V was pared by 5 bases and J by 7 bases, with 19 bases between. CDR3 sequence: CASSINPGNRNTQYF. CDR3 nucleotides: TGTGCCAGCAGTATCAATCCCGGTAATAGAAATACGCAGTATTTT.

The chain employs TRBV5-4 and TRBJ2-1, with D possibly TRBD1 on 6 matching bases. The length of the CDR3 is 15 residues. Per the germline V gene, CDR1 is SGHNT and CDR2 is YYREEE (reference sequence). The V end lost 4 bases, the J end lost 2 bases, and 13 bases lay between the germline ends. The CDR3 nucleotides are TGTGCCAGCAGCCCAGGGGCAGGGACCTACAATGAGCAGTTCTTC. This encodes CASSPGAGTYNEQFF.

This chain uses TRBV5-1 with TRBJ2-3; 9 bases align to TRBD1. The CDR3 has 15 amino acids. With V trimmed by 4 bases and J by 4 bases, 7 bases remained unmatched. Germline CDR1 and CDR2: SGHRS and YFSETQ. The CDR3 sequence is CASSPGQGVADTQYF. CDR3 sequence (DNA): TGCGCCAGCAGCCCGGGACAGGGTGTAGCAGATACGCAGTATTTT.

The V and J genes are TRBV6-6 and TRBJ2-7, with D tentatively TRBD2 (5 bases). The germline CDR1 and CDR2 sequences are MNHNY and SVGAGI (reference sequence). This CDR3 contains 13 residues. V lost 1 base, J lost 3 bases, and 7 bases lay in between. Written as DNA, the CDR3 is TGTGCCAGCAGTTACTTGACTAACTACGAGCAGTACTTC. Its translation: CASSYLTNYEQYF.

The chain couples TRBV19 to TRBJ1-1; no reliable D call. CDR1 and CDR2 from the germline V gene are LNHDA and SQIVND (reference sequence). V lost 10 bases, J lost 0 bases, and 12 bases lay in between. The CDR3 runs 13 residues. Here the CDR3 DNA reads TGTGCCACCGCGATCGGGATGAACACTGAAGCTTTCTTT. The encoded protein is CATAIGMNTEAFF.

CDR3: CASSDLPGQGNTEAFF. CDR3 nucleotide sequence: TGTGCCAGCAGTGACCTTCCGGGACAGGGAAACACTGAAGCTTTCTTT. The chain carries TRBV6-1 and TRBJ1-1; 9 nucleotides align to TRBD1. The CDR3 is 16 residues long. Germline V lookup: CDR1 MNHNS, CDR2 SASEGT. V shed 3 bases, J shed 2 bases, and the junction held 7 bases outside the gene matches.

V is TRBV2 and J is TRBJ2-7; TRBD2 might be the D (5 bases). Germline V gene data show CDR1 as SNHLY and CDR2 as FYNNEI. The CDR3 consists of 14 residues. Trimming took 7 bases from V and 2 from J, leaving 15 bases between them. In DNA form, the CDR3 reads TGTGCCAGCAATGGAGAAGCGGTGGCCTACGAGCAGTACTTC. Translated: CASNGEAVAYEQYF.